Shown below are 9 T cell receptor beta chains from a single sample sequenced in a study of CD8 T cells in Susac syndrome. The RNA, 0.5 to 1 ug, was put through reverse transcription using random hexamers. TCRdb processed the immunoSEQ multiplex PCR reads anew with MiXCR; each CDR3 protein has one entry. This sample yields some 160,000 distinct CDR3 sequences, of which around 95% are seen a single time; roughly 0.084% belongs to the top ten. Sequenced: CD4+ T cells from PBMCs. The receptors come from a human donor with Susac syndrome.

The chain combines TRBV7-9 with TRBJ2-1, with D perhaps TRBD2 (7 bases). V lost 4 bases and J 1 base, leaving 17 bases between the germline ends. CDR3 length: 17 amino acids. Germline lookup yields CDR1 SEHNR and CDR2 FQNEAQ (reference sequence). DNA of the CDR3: TGTGCCAGCAGCTCCCGAGGGCGGGGGACATCCTACAATGAGCAGTTCTTC. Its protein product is CASSSRGRGTSYNEQFF.

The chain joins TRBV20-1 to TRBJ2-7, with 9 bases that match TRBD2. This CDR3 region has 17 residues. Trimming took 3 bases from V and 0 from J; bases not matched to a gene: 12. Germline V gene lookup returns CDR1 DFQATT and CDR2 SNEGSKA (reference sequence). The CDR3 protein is CSASGASGTTASYEQYF. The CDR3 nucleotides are TGCAGTGCTAGCGGGGCTAGCGGGACCACAGCCTCCTACGAGCAGTACTTC.

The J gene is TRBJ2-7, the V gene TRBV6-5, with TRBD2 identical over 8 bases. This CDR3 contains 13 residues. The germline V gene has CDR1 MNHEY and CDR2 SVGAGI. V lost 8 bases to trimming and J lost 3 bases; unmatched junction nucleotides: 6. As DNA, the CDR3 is TGTGCCAGCCAAGGGGCGGGGGGCTACGAGCAGTACTTC. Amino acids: CASQGAGGYEQYF.

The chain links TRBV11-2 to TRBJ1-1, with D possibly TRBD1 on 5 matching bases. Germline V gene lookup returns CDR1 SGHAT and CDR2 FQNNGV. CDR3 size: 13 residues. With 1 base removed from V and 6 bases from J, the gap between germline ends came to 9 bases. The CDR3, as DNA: TGTGCCAGCAGCTTAGTCAGGGTATCTGAAGCTTTCTTT. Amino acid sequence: CASSLVRVSEAFF.

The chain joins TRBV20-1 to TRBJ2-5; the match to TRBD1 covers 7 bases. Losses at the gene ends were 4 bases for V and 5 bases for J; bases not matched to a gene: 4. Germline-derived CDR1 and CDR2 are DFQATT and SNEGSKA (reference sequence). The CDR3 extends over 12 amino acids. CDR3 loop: CSANPRGETQYF. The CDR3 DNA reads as TGCAGTGCTAACCCCAGGGGGGAGACCCAGTACTTC.

CDR3 loop: CSAHVQETQYF. CDR3 sequence (DNA): TGCAGTGCCCACGTCCAAGAGACCCAGTACTTC. This chain joins TRBV20-1 and TRBJ2-5; unclear D gene. V was pared by 6 bases and J by 1 base, with 6 bases between. CDR3 length: 11 amino acids. CDR1 and CDR2 from the germline V gene are DFQATT and SNEGSKA (reference sequence).

CDR3 DNA: TGCAGTGCTAGAGGCCTGCCCTACGAGCAGTACTTC. Amino acids: CSARGLPYEQYF. The chain joins TRBV20-1 to TRBJ2-7; D unclear. The CDR3 extends over 12 amino acids. Trimming removed 1 base from V and 2 bases from J, with 6 bases in between. CDR1 is DFQATT, CDR2 SNEGSKA, per germline (reference sequence).

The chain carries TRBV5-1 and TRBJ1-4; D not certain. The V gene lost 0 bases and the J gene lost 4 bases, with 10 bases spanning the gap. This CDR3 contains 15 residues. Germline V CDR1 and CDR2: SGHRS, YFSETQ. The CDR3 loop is CASSLAGAYNEKLFF. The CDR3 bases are TGCGCCAGCAGCTTGGCTGGCGCTTATAATGAAAAACTGTTTTTT.

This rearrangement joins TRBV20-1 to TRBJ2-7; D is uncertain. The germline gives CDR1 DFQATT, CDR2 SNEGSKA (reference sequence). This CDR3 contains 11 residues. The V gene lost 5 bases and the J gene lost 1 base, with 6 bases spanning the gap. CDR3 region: CSAQRSYEQYF. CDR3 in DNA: TGCAGTGCTCAGAGGTCCTACGAGCAGTACTTC.